This is a list of T cell receptor beta chains from one sample in a study of T-cell reconstitution after alpha-beta-depleted transplantation in children. From the PCR reads, TCRdb called clonotypes with MiXCR, one entry per CDR3 protein. This sample has a few hundred thousand distinct CDR3 sequences, with 13% found just once. The sample in question was PBMCs, mostly from graft donor cells, obtained 360 days after TCRalphabeta/CD19-depleted stem cell transplant. The receptors come from a male patient between 10 and 17 years old who had a stem cell transplant for acute myeloid leukemia, so the T cells may come from the graft donor. Both conserved end residues are part of each CDR3. The D gene is left open where the match is weak. Not every row has a clone size; where given, it reads once, few, many or a size class.

NA,TRBV7-8,once,TRBJ2-5,TGTGCCAGCAGCTTAAATCGAGGGGACAAAGAGACCCAGTACTTC,CASSLNRGDKETQYF
TRBD2,TRBV30,NA,TRBJ2-2,TGTGCCTGGAGTGTGAAGCGGGAGTCGACCGGGGAGCTGTTTTTT,CAWSVKRESTGELFF
NA,TRBV6-5,NA,TRBJ1-2,TGTGACAGCAGTTACACGGAACTTCAGCTCGGCTATGGCTACACCTTC,CDSSYTELQLGYGYTF
NA,TRBV29-1,few,TRBJ1-1,TGCAGCGTTGAAGATGGGTCTGAAGCTTTCTTT,CSVEDGSEAFF
NA,TRBV7-7,many,TRBJ2-5,TGTGCTAGCAGCTTACTGACCCAAGGGGGAGAGACCCAGTACTTC,CASSLLTQGGETQYF
NA,TRBV15,NA,TRBJ2-1,TGTGCCACCAGCAGAGATGGAGCGATTACCTACAATGAGCAGTTCTTC,CATSRDGAITYNEQFF
TRBD2,TRBV12-3/TRBV12-4,many,TRBJ2-1,TGTGCCAGCAGTTCCCCGGGGGGGGTCGGGACTAGCGGCAATGAGCAGTTCTTC,CASSSPGGVGTSGNEQFF
NA,TRBV20-1,NA,TRBJ1-1,TGCAGTGCTTCCGGGGTGGACACTGAAGCTTTCTTT,CSASGVDTEAFF
TRBD2,TRBV28,NA,TRBJ2-3,TGTGCCAGCAGTCCAGGGACTAGCCGAGGCACAGATACGCAGTATTTT,CASSPGTSRGTDTQYF
TRBD1,TRBV7-2,NA,TRBJ2-1,TGTGCCAGCAGCTCAGACAGGGTACATAACAATGAGCAGTTCTTC,CASSSDRVHNNEQFF
NA,TRBV12-3/TRBV12-4,NA,TRBJ2-1,TGTGCCAGCAGTTTAGTACTGGGACTGGGGGGCGGGAATGAGCAGTTCTTC,CASSLVLGLGGGNEQFF
NA,TRBV2,few,TRBJ1-6,TGTGCCAGCAGTGACAGGGAGAATTCACCCCTCCACTTT,CASSDRENSPLHF
NA,TRBV12-3/TRBV12-4,NA,TRBJ2-1,TGTGCCAGCACTGAGGGTGGTGAGCAGTTCTTC,CASTEGGEQFF
TRBD1,TRBV29-1,few,TRBJ1-2,TGCAGCGTTGATACAGGGGGTGAGGACTATGGCTACACCTTC,CSVDTGGEDYGYTF
TRBD1,TRBV3-1,few,TRBJ2-7,TGTGCCAGCAGCCAAGATGCGTTTGGGACAGGGGGCCTCTACGAGCAGTACTTC,CASSQDAFGTGGLYEQYF
NA,TRBV12-3/TRBV12-4,NA,TRBJ1-2,TGTGCCAGCAGAGGGAAGACAGGCGCCCTCCAATATGGCTACACCTTC,CASRGKTGALQYGYTF
NA,TRBV10-2,NA,TRBJ2-2,TGCGCCAGCAGAGTCCCTAGTCCCCCGAACACCGGGGAGCTGTTTTTT,CASRVPSPPNTGELFF
TRBD1,TRBV7-8,NA,TRBJ1-5,TGTGCCAGCAGCTTAGAGGGACAGCTCAATCAGCCCCAGCATTTT,CASSLEGQLNQPQHF
NA,TRBV5-1,many,TRBJ2-4,TGCGCCAGCAGCTTGTCCGGGGAAAACATTCAGTACTTC,CASSLSGENIQYF
TRBD2,TRBV28,many,TRBJ2-1,TGTGCCAGCAGTTCCTCCGGGACTAGCGGGACCAACAATGAGCAGTTCTTC,CASSSSGTSGTNNEQFF
TRBD1,TRBV5-1,few,TRBJ1-6,TGCGCCAGCAGCTTGATGATCCGACAGGGAAGGAATCATTCACCCCTCCACTTT,CASSLMIRQGRNHSPLHF
NA,TRBV5-1,NA,TRBJ2-5,TGCGCCAGCAGCTTGGACGGCGTTTTGGAGACCCAGTACTTC,CASSLDGVLETQYF
NA,TRBV9,NA,TRBJ2-2,TGTGCCAGCAGCGTAAGGGGGAACACCGGGGAGCTGTTTTTT,CASSVRGNTGELFF
TRBD1,TRBV7-2,few,TRBJ2-1,TGTGCCAGCAGCCTAGGGACAGGGGCGACGGATGAGCAGTTCTTC,CASSLGTGATDEQFF
TRBD2,TRBV5-1,few,TRBJ2-7,TGCGCCAGCAGTCTGTGGATAGCGGGGTCCCACGAGCAGTACTTC,CASSLWIAGSHEQYF
NA,TRBV20-1,NA,TRBJ1-5,TGCAGTGCTAGCGACACTAGCAATCAGCCCCAGCATTTT,CSASDTSNQPQHF
NA,TRBV20-1,NA,TRBJ2-7,TGCAGTGCTAGAGATAGCCCGGGACGATTGTCCTACGAGCAGTACTTC,CSARDSPGRLSYEQYF
TRBD2,TRBV20-1,NA,TRBJ2-7,TGCAGTGCTAGAGATGCTAGCGGGCCCCCCCTCGAGCAGTACTTC,CSARDASGPPLEQYF
NA,TRBV7-3,NA,TRBJ2-5,TGTGCCAGCAGCCCCACAGGGTTGAGGCAAGAGACCCAGTACTTC,CASSPTGLRQETQYF
NA,TRBV21-1,few,TRBJ2-5,TGTGCCAGCAGCAAAGCGCTAGGGTTGACAGGGCGAGGAGAGACCCAGTACTTC,CASSKALGLTGRGETQYF
TRBD2,TRBV6-2/TRBV6-3,many,TRBJ2-1,TGTGCCAGCAGCACGACTAGCTGGGTCTCTGAGCAGTTCTTC,CASSTTSWVSEQFF
TRBD2,TRBV5-1,few,TRBJ2-7,TGCGCCAGCAGCTTTGAGCGGGGTTACTCCTACGAGCAGTACTTC,CASSFERGYSYEQYF
TRBD2,TRBV4-2,NA,TRBJ2-3,TGTGCCAGCAGCCAAACCGGACTAGCGGATAGCACAGATACGCAGTATTTT,CASSQTGLADSTDTQYF
TRBD2,TRBV20-1,NA,TRBJ2-2,TGCAGGGGACTAGCGGCTCCCACCGGGGAGCTGTTTTTT,CRGLAAPTGELFF
NA,TRBV5-1,NA,TRBJ2-7,TGCGCCAGCAGCTTGGAAGTTCCCTCCTACGAGCAGTACTTC,CASSLEVPSYEQYF
NA,TRBV15,NA,TRBJ2-1,TGTGCCACCAGCAGACAGAGGATCGACAGACTAGTAGGTGAGCAGTTCTTC,CATSRQRIDRLVGEQFF
NA,TRBV12-3/TRBV12-4,NA,TRBJ2-7,TGTGCCAGCATGGTGGTGGCCATGGGGTCCGAGCAGTACTTC,CASMVVAMGSEQYF
TRBD2,TRBV20-1,NA,TRBJ2-7,TGCAGTGCTAGACGTGGCGCGGGAGAGCCCTCCTACGAGCAGTACTTC,CSARRGAGEPSYEQYF
NA,TRBV18,few,TRBJ2-5,TGTGCCAGCTCACCTTCTGGCGGGGCAGCATTGAGAGAGACCCAGTACTTC,CASSPSGGAALRETQYF
NA,TRBV7-9,NA,TRBJ2-7,TGTGCCAGCAGCCCAATCTTACCTTCCTACGAGCAGTACTTC,CASSPILPSYEQYF
NA,TRBV7-2,few,TRBJ2-3,TGTGCCAGCAGCTTGGAAAGTAGCACAGATACGCAGTATTTT,CASSLESSTDTQYF
TRBD2,TRBV29-1,many,TRBJ2-2,TGCAGCGTTGTGGGGGGGACTAGCATCACCGGGGAGCTGTTTTTT,CSVVGGTSITGELFF
TRBD1,TRBV20-1,NA,TRBJ1-5,TGCAGTGCTAGAGCCTCTGGACAGGGGGGAAGTAGCAATCAGCCCCAGCATTTT,CSARASGQGGSSNQPQHF
NA,TRBV2,many,TRBJ2-7,TGTGCCAGCATCGGGGGTCCCGAGCAGTACTTC,CASIGGPEQYF
TRBD2,TRBV6-5,few,TRBJ2-7,TGTGCCAGCAGTTACGTCACTAGCGGGAGAGCCTACGAGCAGTACTTC,CASSYVTSGRAYEQYF
NA,TRBV10-3,few,TRBJ2-7,TGTGCCATCAGTGAGTCGGGCAGGGCCTACTACGAGCAGTACTTC,CAISESGRAYYEQYF
TRBD1,TRBV6-2/TRBV6-3,few,TRBJ2-7,TGTGCCAGCAGCCCGGACAGGGTTTACCTCAACGAGCAGTACTTC,CASSPDRVYLNEQYF
TRBD1,TRBV4-3,few,TRBJ1-1,TGCGCCAGCAGCCAAGAAGGAGGGGGCGTGAACACTGAAGCTTTCTTT,CASSQEGGGVNTEAFF
NA,TRBV7-2,NA,TRBJ1-2,TGTGCCAGCAGCCCAAAAGGACAGCACTATGGCTACACCTTC,CASSPKGQHYGYTF
NA,TRBV28,few,TRBJ2-1,TGTGCCAGCAGTGATCCAGGGTCTAATGAGCAGTTCTTC,CASSDPGSNEQFF
NA,TRBV5-6,few,TRBJ1-5,TGTGCCAGCAGCACCACGTCAGGGTCGGACAATCAGCCCCAGCATTTT,CASSTTSGSDNQPQHF
TRBD2,TRBV7-9,few,TRBJ2-4,TGTGCCAGCAGCACTCCGGGACTATTACAGTACTTC,CASSTPGLLQYF
TRBD2,TRBV20-1,many,TRBJ2-3,TGCAGTGCTGCCTTAGCGGGAGGATTCACAGATACGCAGTATTTT,CSAALAGGFTDTQYF
TRBD2,TRBV14,many,TRBJ2-5,TGTGCCAGCAGCCGACTAGCCCGAGGAGAGACCCAGTACTTC,CASSRLARGETQYF